This T cell receptor beta chain was identified during a study of blood T cell repertoires in COVID-19. Across the whole study: Sources were T cells, B-cell-depleted T cells, or PBMCs; the material itself was cDNA or gDNA.

This clone occurred once. Per the authors' pipeline: Quantification of nucleated cells was approximated via reference gene primer amplification. Produced via immunoSEQ multiplex PCR; TCRdb's table is partial and in-frame only. V and J calls and clone size are copied from that table; D and trimming were computed from the DNA. The data hold approximately 360,000 clones, with about 90% observed a single time. The CDR3 runs 14 residues. V lost 3 bases to trimming and J lost 3 bases, with 11 bases between them. CDR1 and CDR2 from the germline V gene are KGHSH and LQKENI. J is TRBJ1-1 and V is TRBV18; D remains ambiguous. The origin of this receptor is a man between 18 and 35 years old with active or convalescent COVID-19. Sequencing used peripheral blood. Written as DNA, the CDR3 is TGTGCCAGCTCACCCTTAACCGGGGACACTGAAGCTTTCTTT. Translation: CASSPLTGDTEAFF.